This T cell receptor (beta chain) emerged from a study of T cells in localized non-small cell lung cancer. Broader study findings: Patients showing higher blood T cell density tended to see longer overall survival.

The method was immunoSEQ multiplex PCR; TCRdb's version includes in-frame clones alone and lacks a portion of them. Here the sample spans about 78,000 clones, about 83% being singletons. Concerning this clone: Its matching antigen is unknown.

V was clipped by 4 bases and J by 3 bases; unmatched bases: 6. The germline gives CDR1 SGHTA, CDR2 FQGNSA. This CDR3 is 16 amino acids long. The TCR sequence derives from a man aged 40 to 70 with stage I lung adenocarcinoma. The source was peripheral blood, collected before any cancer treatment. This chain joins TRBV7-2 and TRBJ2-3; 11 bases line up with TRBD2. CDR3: CASSYGLAGGTDTQYF. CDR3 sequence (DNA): TGTGCCAGCAGCTATGGACTAGCGGGCGGGACAGATACGCAGTATTTT.